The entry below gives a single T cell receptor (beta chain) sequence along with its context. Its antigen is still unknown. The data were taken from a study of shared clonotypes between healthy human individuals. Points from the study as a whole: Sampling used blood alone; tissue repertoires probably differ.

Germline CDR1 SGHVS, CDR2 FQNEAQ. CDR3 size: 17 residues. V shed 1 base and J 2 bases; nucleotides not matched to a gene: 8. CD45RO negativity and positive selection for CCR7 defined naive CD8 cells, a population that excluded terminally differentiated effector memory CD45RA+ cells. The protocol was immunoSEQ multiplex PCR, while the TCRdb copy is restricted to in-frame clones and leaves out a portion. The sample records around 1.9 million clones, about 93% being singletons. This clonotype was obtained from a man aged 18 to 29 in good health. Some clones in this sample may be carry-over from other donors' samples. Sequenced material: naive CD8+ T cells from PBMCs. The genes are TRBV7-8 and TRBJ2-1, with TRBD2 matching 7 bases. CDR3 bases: TGTGCCAGCAGCTTAGGCCGACTAGCAGGAGCCTACAATGAGCAGTTCTTC. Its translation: CASSLGRLAGAYNEQFF.